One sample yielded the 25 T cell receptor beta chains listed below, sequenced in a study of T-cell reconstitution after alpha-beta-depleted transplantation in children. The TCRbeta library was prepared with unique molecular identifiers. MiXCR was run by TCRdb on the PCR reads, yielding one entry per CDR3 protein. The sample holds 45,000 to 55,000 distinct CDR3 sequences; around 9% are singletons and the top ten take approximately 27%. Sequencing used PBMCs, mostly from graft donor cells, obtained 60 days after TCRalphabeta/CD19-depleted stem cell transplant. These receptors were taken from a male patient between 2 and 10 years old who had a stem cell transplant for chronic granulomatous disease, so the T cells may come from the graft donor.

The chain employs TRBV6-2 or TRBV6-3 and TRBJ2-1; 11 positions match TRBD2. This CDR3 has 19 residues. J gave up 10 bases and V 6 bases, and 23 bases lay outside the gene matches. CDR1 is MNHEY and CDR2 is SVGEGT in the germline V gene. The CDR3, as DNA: TGTGCCAGCAGGTCCCCGGGGGCGCTACGGTGGCCTAGCGGGAGGGAGCAGTTCTTC. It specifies CASRSPGALRWPSGREQFF.

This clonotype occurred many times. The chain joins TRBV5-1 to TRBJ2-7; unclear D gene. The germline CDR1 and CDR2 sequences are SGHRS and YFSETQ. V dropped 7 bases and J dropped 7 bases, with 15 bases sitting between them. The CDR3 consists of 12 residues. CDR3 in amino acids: CASPKLPGEQYF. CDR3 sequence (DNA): TGCGCCAGCCCCAAGTTACCCGGGGAGCAGTACTTC.

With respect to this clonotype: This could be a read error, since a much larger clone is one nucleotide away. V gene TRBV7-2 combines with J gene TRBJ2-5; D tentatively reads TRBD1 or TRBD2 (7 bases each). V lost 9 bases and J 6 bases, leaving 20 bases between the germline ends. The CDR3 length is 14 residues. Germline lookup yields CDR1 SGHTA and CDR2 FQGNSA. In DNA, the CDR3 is TGTGCCAGAAGCAGGGGGGGGGAGGGGAAGACCCAGTACTTC. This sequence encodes CARSRGGEGKTQYF.

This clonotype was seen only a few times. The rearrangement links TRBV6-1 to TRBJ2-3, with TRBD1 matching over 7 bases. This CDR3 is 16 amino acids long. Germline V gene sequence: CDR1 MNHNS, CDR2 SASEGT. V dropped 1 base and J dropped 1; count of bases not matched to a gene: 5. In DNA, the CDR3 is TGTGCCAGCAGTGAAGGTCTCGGACAGGGCACAGATACGCAGTATTTT. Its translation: CASSEGLGQGTDTQYF.

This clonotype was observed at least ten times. The CDR3 region is CASSSTFGTEAFF. In DNA, the CDR3 is TGTGCCAGCAGCTCTACCTTTGGGACTGAAGCTTTCTTT. The V call is TRBV6-6, the J call TRBJ1-1; D ambiguous. Germline loops: CDR1 MNHNY, CDR2 SVGAGI (reference sequence). With 6 bases removed from V and 5 bases from J, the gap between germline ends came to 13 bases. The CDR3 totals 13 residues.

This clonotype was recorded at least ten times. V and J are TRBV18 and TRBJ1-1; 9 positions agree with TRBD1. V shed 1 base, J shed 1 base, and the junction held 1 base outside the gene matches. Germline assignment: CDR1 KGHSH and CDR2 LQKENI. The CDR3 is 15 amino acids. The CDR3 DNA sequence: TGTGCCAGCTCACCACTGGGACAGGGGAACACTGAAGCTTTCTTT. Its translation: CASSPLGQGNTEAFF.

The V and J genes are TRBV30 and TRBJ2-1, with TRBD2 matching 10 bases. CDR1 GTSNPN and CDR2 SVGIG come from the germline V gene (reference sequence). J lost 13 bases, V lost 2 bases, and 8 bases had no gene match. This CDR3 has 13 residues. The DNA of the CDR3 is TGTGCCTGGAGTACCCGGACTAGCGGCTTCCAGTTCTTC. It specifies CAWSTRTSGFQFF.

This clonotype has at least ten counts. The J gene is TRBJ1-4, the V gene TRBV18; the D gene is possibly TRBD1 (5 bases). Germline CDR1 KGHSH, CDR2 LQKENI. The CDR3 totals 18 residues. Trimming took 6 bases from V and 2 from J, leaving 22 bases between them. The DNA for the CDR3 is TGTGCCAGCTCGCGGGCCCAAGAGTGGGCAGGGACTAATGAAAAACTGTTTTTT. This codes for CASSRAQEWAGTNEKLFF.

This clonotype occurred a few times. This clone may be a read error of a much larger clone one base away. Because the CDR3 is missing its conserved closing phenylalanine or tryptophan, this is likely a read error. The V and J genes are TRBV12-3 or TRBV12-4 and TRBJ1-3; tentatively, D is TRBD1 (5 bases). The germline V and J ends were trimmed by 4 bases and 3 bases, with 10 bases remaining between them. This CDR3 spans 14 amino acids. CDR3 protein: CASSSQGGGNTIYL. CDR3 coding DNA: TGTGCCAGCAGTTCCCAGGGTGGTGGAAACACCATATATCTT.

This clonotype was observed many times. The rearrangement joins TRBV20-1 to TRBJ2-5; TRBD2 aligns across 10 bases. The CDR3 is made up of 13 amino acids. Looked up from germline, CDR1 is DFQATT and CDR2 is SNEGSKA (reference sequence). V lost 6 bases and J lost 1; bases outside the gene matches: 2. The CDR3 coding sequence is TGCAGTGCAAAGCGGGGGGGCCAAGAGACCCAGTACTTC. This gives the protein CSAKRGGQETQYF.

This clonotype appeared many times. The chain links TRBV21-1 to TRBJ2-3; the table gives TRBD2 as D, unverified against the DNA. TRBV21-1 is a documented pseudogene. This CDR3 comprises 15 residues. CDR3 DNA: TGTGCCAGCAGCCCTTGGGAGGCCACCACAGATACGCAGTATTTT. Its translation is CASSPWEATTDTQYF.

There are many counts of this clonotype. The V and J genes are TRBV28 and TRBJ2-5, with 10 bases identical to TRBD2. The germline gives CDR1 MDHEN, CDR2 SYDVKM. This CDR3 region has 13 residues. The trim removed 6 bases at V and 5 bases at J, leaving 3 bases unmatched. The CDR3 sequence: CASSNSGRETQYF. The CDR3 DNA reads TGTGCCAGCAGCAATAGCGGGAGGGAGACCCAGTACTTC.

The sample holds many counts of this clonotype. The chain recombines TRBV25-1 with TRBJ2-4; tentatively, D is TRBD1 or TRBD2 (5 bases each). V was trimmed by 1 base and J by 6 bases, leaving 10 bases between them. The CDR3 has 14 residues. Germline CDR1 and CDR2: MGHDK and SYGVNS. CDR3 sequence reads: CASSESQRGNIQYF. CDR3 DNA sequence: TGTGCCAGCAGTGAATCCCAGAGGGGAAACATTCAGTACTTC. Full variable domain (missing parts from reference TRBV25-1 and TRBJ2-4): EADIYQTPRYLVIGTGKKITLECSQTMGHDKMYWYQQDPGMELHLIHYSYGVNSTEKGDLSSESTVSRIRTEHFPLTLESARPSHTSQYLCASSESQRGNIQYFGAGTRLSVL.

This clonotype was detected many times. This CDR3 is CASSLALTDTQYF. As DNA, the CDR3 is TGTGCCAGCAGCTTAGCGTTGACAGATACGCAGTATTTT. The V call is TRBV7-8, the J call TRBJ2-3; the D is unclear. V was shortened by 0 bases and J by 3 bases, with 4 bases between the two germline ends. The CDR3 has 13 amino acids. Per germline, CDR1 SGHVS and CDR2 FQNEAQ.

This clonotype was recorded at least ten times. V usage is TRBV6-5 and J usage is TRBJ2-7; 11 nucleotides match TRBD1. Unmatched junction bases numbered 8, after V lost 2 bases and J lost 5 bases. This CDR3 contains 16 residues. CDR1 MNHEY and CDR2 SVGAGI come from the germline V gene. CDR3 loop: CASSYLGTGGYHEQYF. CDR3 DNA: TGTGCCAGCAGTTACCTAGGGACAGGGGGATACCACGAGCAGTACTTC.

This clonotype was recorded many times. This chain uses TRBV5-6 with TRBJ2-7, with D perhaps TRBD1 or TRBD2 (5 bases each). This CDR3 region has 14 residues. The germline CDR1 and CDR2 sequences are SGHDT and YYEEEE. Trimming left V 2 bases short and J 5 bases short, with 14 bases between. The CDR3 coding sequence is TGTGCCAGCAGCTTCCAGGGTCTGGGGGACGAGCAGTACTTC. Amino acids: CASSFQGLGDEQYF.

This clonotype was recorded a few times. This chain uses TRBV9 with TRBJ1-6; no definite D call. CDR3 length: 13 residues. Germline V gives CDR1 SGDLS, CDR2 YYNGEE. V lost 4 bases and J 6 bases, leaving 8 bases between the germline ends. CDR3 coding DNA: TGTGCCAGCAGCCCAGTGGTTAATTCACCCCTCCACTTT. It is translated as CASSPVVNSPLHF.

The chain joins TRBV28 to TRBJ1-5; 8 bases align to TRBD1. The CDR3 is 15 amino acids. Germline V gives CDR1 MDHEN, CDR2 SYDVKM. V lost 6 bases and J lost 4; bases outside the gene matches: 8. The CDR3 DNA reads TGTGCCAGCAGCCCAGGCAGGGGGCATAATCAGCCCCAGCATTTT. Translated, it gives CASSPGRGHNQPQHF.

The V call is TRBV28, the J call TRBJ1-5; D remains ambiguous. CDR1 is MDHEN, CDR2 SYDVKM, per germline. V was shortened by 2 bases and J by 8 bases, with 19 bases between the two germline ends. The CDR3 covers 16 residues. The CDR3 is CASSLGGVRRNKPQHF. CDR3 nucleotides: TGTGCCAGCAGTTTAGGCGGGGTTAGGAGGAATAAGCCCCAGCATTTT.

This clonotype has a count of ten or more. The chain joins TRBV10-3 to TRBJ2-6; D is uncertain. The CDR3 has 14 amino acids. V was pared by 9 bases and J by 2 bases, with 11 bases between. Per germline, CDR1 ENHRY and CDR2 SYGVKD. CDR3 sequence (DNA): TGTGCCATTCCTCAGTCTCCTGGGGCCAACGTCCTGACTTTC. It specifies CAIPQSPGANVLTF.

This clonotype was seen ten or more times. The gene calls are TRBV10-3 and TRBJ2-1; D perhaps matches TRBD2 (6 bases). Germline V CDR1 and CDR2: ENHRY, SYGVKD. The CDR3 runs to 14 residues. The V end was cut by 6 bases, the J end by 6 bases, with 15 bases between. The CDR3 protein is CAISGTGVINEQFF. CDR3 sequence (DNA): TGTGCCATCAGCGGGACGGGAGTCATCAATGAGCAGTTCTTC.

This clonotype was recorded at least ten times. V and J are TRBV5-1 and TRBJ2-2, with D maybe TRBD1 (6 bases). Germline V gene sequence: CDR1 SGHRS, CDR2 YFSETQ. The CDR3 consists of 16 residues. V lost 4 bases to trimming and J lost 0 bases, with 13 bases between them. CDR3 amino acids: CASSPRTDANTGELFF. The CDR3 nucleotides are TGCGCCAGCAGCCCCCGGACAGACGCGAACACCGGGGAGCTGTTTTTT. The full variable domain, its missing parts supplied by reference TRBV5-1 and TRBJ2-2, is KAGVTQTPRYLIKTRGQQVTLSCSPISGHRSVSWYQQTPGQGLQFLFEYFSETQRNKGNFPGRFSGRQFSNSRSEMNVSTLELGDSALYLCASSPRTDANTGELFFGEGSRLTVL.

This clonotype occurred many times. The CDR3 DNA sequence: TGTGCCAGCAGTTTTAGGACAGGCCTGAACTATGGCTACACCTTC. Translation gives CASSFRTGLNYGYTF. The chain couples TRBV28 to TRBJ1-2; 7 bases are shared with TRBD1. The CDR3 runs 15 residues. V trimming: 3 bases; J trimming: 2 bases; junction bases outside the gene matches: 6. The germline gives CDR1 MDHEN, CDR2 SYDVKM.

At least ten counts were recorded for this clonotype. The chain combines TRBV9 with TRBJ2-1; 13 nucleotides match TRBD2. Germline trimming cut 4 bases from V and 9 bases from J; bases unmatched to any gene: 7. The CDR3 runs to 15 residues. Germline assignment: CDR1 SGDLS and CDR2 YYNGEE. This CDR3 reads CASSQLAGGLGEQFF. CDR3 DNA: TGTGCCAGCAGCCAACTAGCGGGAGGGCTGGGTGAGCAGTTCTTC.

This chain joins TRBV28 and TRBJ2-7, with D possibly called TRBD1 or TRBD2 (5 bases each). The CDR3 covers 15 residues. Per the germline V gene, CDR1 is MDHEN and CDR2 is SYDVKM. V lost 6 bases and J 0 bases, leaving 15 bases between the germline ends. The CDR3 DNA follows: TGTGCCAGCAGCTCCTTGGGGGTCGGCTCCTACGAGCAGTACTTC. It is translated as CASSSLGVGSYEQYF.